This passage covers 10 T cell receptor beta chains from one sample sequenced in a study of blood T cell repertoires in COVID-19. The table came from immunoSEQ multiplex PCR; TCRdb's copy has only in-frame clones and leaves some out. This table holds a few hundred thousand clones, roughly 80% found once. Sequences were obtained from peripheral blood. These receptors came from a man in his sixties who had recovered from COVID-19.

This rearrangement joins TRBV7-9 to TRBJ2-3; 15 bases fit TRBD2. V lost 5 bases, J lost 3 bases, and 6 bases stayed unmatched. Germline values: CDR1 SEHNR, CDR2 FQNEAQ (reference sequence). CDR3 size: 17 residues. In nucleotides, the CDR3 is TGTGCCAGCAGCGCGACGGGACTAGCGGGGGGTACAGATACGCAGTATTTT. This translates into CASSATGLAGGTDTQYF.

The genes are TRBV3-1 (or the pseudogene TRBV3-2) and TRBJ2-2; 7 positions match TRBD1. Germline lookup yields CDR1 LGHDT and CDR2 YNNKEL (reference sequence). The CDR3 has 14 residues. With 2 bases clipped from V and 6 bases from J, the junction kept 3 bases outside the gene matches. This chain's CDR3 is CASSQNRGSGELFF. In DNA, the CDR3 is TGTGCCAGCAGCCAAAACAGGGGTTCCGGGGAGCTGTTTTTT.

This sequence joins TRBV24-1 and TRBJ2-7; 8 nucleotides agree with TRBD2. The CDR3 is made up of 13 amino acids. Per germline, CDR1 KGHDR and CDR2 SFDVKD. V gave up 5 bases and J gave up 3 bases; unmatched junction bases: 2. CDR3 protein: CATSASGSYEQYF. CDR3 nucleotide sequence: TGTGCCACCAGTGCGAGCGGGAGCTACGAGCAGTACTTC.

The chain is built from TRBV5-4 and TRBJ1-1, with D possibly being TRBD1 (5 bases). Trimming removed 4 bases from V and 0 bases from J, with 10 bases in between. The CDR3 has 14 amino acids. Germline loops: CDR1 SGHNT, CDR2 YYREEE (reference sequence). CDR3 amino acids: CASSLRGMNTEAFF. The CDR3 nucleotides are TGTGCCAGCAGCCTCCGGGGGATGAACACTGAAGCTTTCTTT.

This clone was recorded once. The CDR3 nucleotides read TGCAGCGTAGTAGGACTAGCAATAAAGGGGCAGATTACTGAGCAGTTCTTC. It encodes CSVVGLAIKGQITEQFF. The rearrangement uses TRBV29-1 and TRBJ2-1; TRBD2 matches at 8 bases. The CDR3 has 17 amino acids. The germline V gene encodes CDR1 SQVTM and CDR2 ANQGSEA. V lost 6 bases and J lost 9; bases outside the gene matches: 22.

The chain joins TRBV5-6 to TRBJ1-5, with D tentatively TRBD1 (6 bases). Trimming stripped 2 bases from V and 5 bases from J, with 20 bases between. This CDR3 spans 17 amino acids. In germline, CDR1 is SGHDT, CDR2 YYEEEE. CDR3 sequence: CASSFWTWGLVDQPQHF. For the CDR3, the DNA is TGTGCCAGCAGCTTTTGGACTTGGGGGCTGGTGGATCAGCCCCAGCATTTT.

The chain has TRBV19 and TRBJ1-1, with D uncertain. The CDR3 spans 13 residues. V lost 10 bases to trimming and J lost 0 bases, with 12 bases between them. Germline loops: CDR1 LNHDA, CDR2 SQIVND (reference sequence). This CDR3 is CATAQFMNTEAFF. For the CDR3, the DNA is TGTGCCACGGCACAGTTCATGAACACTGAAGCTTTCTTT.

In this sample, this clone turned up a few times. V gene TRBV2 combines with J gene TRBJ1-1, with a tentative D call TRBD1 (6 bases). With 0 bases removed from V and 9 bases from J, the gap between germline ends came to 11 bases. Germline values: CDR1 SNHLY, CDR2 FYNNEI. This CDR3 contains 13 residues. The CDR3 here is CASSEAVGQKAFF. Written as DNA, the CDR3 is TGTGCCAGCAGTGAAGCGGTCGGACAGAAAGCTTTCTTT.

The chain uses TRBV6-5 and TRBJ1-1; D possibly corresponds to TRBD1 (6 bases). The CDR3 is 15 residues long. Germline assignment: CDR1 MNHEY and CDR2 SVGAGI. The V end lost 6 bases, the J end lost 1 base, and 15 bases lay between the germline ends. CDR3 nucleotide sequence: TGTGCCAGCAGAGATGCCGGGACACCGAACACTGAAGCTTTCTTT. Amino acids: CASRDAGTPNTEAFF.

This clone was seen repeatedly, ten times or more. The chain links TRBV20-1 to TRBJ1-1; D gene unclear. The CDR3 totals 10 residues. Trimming left V 0 bases short and J 11 bases short, with 7 bases between. Germline V gives CDR1 DFQATT, CDR2 SNEGSKA (reference sequence). CDR3 in DNA: TGCAGTGCTAGAGATCACGAGGCTTTCTTT. Its protein product is CSARDHEAFF.